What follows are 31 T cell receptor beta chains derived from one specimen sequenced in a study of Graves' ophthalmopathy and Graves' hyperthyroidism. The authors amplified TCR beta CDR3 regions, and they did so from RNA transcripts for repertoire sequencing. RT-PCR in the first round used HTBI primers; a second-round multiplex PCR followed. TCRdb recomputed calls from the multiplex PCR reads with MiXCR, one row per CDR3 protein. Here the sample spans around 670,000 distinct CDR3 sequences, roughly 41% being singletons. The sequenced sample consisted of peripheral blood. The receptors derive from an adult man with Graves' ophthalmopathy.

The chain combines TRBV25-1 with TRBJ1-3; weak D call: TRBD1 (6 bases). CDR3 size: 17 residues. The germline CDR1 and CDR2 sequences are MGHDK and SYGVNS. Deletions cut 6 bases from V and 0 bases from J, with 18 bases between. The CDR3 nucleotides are TGTGCCAGCAGCTTGGGGGGACAATCCTTCTCTGGAAACACCATATATTTT. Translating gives CASSLGGQSFSGNTIYF.

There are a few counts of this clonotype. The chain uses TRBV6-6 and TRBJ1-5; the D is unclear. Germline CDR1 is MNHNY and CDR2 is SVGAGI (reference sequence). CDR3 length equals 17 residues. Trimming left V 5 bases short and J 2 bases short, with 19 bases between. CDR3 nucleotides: TGTGCCAGCAGTGAAGCCTTAGGGATTTGGGGCAATCAGCCCCAGCATTTT. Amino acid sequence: CASSEALGIWGNQPQHF.

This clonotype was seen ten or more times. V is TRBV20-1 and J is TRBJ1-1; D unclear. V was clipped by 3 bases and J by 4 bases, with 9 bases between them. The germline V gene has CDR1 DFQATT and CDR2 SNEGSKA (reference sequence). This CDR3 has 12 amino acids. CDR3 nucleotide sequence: TGCAGTGCTAGTCGGCAGGTCACTGAAGCTTTCTTT. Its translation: CSASRQVTEAFF.

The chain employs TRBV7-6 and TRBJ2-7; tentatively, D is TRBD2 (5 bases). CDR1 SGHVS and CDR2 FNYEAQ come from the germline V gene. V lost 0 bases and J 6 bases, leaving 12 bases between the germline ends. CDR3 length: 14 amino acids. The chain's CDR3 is CASSLAGSGAEQYF. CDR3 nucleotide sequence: TGTGCCAGCAGCTTAGCAGGCAGCGGCGCCGAGCAGTACTTC.

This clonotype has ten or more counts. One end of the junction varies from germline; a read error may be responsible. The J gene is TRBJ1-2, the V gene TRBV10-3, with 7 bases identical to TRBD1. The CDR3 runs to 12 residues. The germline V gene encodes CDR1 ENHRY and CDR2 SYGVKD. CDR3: CATSRQGNGYTF. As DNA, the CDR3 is TGTGCCACCAGTAGACAGGGAAATGGCTACACCTTC.

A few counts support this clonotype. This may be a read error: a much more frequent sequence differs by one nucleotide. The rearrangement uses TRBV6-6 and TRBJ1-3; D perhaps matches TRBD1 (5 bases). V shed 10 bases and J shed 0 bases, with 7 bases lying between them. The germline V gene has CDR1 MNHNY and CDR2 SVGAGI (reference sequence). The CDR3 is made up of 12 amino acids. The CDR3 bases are TGTGCCACCAGGGCCTCTGGAAACACCATATATTTT. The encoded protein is CATRASGNTIYF.

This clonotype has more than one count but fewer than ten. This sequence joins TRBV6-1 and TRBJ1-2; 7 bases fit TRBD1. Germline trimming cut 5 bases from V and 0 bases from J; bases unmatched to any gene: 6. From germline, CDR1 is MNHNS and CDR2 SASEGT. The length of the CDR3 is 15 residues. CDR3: CASSIHRGANYGYTF. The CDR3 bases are TGTGCCAGCAGTATCCACAGGGGAGCTAACTATGGCTACACCTTC.

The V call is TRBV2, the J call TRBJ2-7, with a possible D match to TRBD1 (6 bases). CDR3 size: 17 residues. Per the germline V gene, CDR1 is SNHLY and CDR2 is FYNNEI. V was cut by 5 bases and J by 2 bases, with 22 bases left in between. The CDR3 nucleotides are TGTGCCAGCAGTTTGAGACATCGAGACAGGAGACCCTACGAGCAGTACTTC. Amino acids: CASSLRHRDRRPYEQYF.

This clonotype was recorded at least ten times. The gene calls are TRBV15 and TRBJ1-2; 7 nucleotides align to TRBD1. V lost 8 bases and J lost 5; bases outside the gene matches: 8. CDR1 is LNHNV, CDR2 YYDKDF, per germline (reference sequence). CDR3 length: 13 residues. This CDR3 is CATARDRDYGYTF. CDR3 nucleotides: TGTGCCACCGCAAGGGACAGAGATTATGGCTACACCTTC. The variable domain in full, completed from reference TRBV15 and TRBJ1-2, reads DAMVIQNPRYQVTQFGKPVTLSCSQTLNHNVMYWYQQKSSQAPKLLFHYYDKDFNNEADTPDNFQSRRPNTSFCFLDIRSPGLGDTAMYLCATARDRDYGYTFGSGTRLTVV.

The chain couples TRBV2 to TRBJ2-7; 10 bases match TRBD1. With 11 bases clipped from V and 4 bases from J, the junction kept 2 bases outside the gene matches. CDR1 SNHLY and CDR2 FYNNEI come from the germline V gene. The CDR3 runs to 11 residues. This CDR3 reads CAGQGDYEQYF. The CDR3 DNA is TGTGCCGGACAGGGGGATTACGAGCAGTACTTC.

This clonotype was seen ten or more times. Here the CDR3 DNA reads TGTGCCAGCAGCTTATTGTTGGAGAACACTGAAGCTTTCTTT. Encoded protein: CASSLLLENTEAFF. The chain couples TRBV7-9 to TRBJ1-1; no firm D call. The CDR3 totals 14 residues. CDR1 is SEHNR and CDR2 is FQNEAQ in the germline V gene (reference sequence). Trimming took 2 bases from V and 1 from J, leaving 8 bases between them.

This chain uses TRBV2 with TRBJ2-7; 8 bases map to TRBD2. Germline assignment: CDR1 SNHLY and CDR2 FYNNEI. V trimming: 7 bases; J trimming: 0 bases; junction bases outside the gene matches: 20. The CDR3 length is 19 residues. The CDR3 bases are TGTGCCAGCACCCCCCGGGGGCGGGAGGCCCGAGCCCTCTCCTACGAGCAGTACTTC. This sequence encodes CASTPRGREARALSYEQYF.

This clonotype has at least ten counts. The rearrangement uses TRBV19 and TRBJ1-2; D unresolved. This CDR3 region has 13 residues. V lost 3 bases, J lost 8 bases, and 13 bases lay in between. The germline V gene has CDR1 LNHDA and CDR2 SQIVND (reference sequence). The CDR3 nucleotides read TGTGCCAGTAGTATCTTGAGGTTGGAAGGCTACACCTTC. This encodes CASSILRLEGYTF.

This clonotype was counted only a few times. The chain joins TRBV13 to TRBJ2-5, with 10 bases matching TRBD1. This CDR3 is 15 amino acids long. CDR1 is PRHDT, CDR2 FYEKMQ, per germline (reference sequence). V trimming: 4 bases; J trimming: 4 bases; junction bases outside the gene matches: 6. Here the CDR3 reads CASSSGTGARETQYF. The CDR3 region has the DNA TGTGCCAGCAGCTCTGGGACAGGGGCCCGAGAGACCCAGTACTTC.

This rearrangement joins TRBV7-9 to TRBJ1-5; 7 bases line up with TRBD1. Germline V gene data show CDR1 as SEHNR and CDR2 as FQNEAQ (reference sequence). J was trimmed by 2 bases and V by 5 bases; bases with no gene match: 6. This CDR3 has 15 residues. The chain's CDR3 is CASSARQGGNQPQHF. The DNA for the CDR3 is TGTGCCAGCAGCGCACGACAGGGAGGCAATCAGCCCCAGCATTTT.

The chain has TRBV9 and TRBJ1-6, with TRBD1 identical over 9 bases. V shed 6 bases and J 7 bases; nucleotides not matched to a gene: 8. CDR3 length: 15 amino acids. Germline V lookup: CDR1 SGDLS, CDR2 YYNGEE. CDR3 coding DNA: TGTGCCAGCACTCCTGGGGACAGGGAAAATTCACCCCTCCACTTT. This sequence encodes CASTPGDRENSPLHF.

The CDR3 nucleotides are TGTGCCAGCAGCCTAGGGCAGGGGAGGTCCTATAATTCACCCCTCCACTTT. Translated, it gives CASSLGQGRSYNSPLHF. The chain employs TRBV7-8 and TRBJ1-6; D perhaps matches TRBD1 (6 bases). Germline V gene sequence: CDR1 SGHVS, CDR2 FQNEAQ. CDR3 size: 17 residues. With 5 bases removed from V and 1 base from J, the gap between germline ends came to 15 bases.

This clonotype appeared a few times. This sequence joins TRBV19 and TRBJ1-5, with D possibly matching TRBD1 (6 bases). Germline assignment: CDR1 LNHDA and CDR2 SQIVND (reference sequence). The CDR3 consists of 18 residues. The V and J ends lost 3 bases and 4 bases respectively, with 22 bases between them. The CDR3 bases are TGTGCCAGTAGTATGGGACCCCGCGGGCAGGGGAGGAATCAGCCCCAGCATTTT. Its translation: CASSMGPRGQGRNQPQHF.

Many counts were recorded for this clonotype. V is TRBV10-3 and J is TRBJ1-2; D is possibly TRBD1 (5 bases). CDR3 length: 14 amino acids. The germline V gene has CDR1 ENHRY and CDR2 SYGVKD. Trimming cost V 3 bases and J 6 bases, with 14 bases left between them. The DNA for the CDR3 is TGTGCCATCAGTGATCGGGGGGTTATCGATGGCTACACCTTC. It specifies CAISDRGVIDGYTF.

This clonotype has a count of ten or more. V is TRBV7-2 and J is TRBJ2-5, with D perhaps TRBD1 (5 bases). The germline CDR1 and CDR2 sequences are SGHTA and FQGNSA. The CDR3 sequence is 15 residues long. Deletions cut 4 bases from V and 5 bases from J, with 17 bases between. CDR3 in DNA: TGTGCCAGCAGCTCACCCCGGGCAGGGTTGGAGACCCAGTACTTC. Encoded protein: CASSSPRAGLETQYF.

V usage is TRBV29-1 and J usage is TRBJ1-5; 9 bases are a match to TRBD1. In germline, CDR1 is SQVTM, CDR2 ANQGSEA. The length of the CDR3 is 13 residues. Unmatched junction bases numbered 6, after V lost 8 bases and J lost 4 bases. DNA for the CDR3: TGCAGCCTAGACAGGGGGTCTAATCAGCCCCAGCATTTT. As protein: CSLDRGSNQPQHF.

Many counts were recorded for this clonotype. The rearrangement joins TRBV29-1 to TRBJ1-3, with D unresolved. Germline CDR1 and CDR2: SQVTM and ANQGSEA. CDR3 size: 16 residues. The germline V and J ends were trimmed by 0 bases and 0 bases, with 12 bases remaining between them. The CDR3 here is CSVEDRIYTSGNTIYF. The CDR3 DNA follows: TGCAGCGTTGAAGATAGAATCTACACCTCTGGAAACACCATATATTTT.

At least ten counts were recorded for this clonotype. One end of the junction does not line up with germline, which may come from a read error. CDR3: CASSTTGGTNF. The CDR3 nucleotides read TGTGCCAGCAGTACAACAGGGGGCACGAACTTC. This chain uses TRBV6-6 with TRBJ2-7, with TRBD1 matching over 9 bases. Germline V gene lookup returns CDR1 MNHNY and CDR2 SVGAGI (reference sequence). The CDR3 length is 11 residues.

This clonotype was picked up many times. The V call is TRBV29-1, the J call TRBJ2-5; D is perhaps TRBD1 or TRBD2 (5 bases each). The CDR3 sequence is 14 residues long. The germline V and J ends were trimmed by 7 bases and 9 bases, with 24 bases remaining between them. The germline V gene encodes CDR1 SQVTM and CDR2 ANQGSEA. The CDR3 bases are TGCAGCGCTACGTCGGGACGGATAATTACGGCCCAGTACTTC. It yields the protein CSATSGRIITAQYF.

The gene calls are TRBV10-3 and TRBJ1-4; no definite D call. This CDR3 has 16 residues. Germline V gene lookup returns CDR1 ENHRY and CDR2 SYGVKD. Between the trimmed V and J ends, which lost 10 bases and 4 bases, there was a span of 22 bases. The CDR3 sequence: CASSLVFPDVNEKLFF. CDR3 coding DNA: TGTGCCAGCAGCTTAGTTTTTCCGGATGTTAATGAAAAACTGTTTTTT.

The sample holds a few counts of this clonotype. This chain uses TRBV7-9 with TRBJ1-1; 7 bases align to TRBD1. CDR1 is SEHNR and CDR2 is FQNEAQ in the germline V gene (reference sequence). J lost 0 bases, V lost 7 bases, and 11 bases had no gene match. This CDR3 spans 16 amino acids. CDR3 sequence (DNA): TGTGCCAGCAACAAGCCCGGGACAGCTATGAACACTGAAGCTTTCTTT. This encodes CASNKPGTAMNTEAFF. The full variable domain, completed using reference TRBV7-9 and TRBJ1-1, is DTGVSQNPRHKITKRGQNVTFRCDPISEHNRLYWYRQTLGQGPEFLTYFQNEAQLEKSRLLSDRFSAERPKGSFSTLEIQRTEQGDSAMYLCASNKPGTAMNTEAFFGQGTRLTVV.

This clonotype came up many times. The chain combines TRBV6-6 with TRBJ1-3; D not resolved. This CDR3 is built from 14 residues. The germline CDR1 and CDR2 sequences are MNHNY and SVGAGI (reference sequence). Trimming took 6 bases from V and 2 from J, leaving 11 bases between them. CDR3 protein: CASSRSGTGNTIYF. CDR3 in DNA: TGTGCCAGCAGCCGATCGGGGACTGGAAACACCATATATTTT.

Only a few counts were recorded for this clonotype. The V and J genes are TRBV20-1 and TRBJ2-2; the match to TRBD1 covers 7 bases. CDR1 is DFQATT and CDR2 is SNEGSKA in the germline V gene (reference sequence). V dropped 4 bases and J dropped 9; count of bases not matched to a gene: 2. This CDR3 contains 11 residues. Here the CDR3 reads CSANRGRELFF. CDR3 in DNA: TGCAGTGCTAACAGGGGAAGGGAGCTGTTTTTT.

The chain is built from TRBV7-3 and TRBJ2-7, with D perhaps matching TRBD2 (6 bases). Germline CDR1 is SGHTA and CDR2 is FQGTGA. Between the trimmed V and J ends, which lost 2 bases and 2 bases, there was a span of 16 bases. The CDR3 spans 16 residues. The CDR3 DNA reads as TGTGCCAGCAGCTTAGTAGCCGGCAGGGAGGCCTACGAGCAGTACTTC. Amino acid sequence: CASSLVAGREAYEQYF.

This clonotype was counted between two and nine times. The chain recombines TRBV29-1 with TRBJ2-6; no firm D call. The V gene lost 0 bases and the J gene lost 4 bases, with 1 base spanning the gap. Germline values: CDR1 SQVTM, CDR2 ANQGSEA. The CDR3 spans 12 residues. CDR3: CSVEEGANVLTF. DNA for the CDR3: TGCAGCGTTGAAGAGGGGGCCAACGTCCTGACTTTC.

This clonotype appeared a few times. The CDR3 here is CASSLALAGGPEEQYF. CDR3 in DNA: TGTGCCAGCAGCTTAGCACTAGCGGGAGGGCCGGAGGAGCAGTACTTC. The rearrangement links TRBV7-9 to TRBJ2-7; TRBD2 aligns across 13 bases. V gave up 0 bases and J gave up 7 bases; unmatched junction bases: 6. Germline V CDR1 and CDR2: SEHNR, FQNEAQ (reference sequence). The CDR3 contains 16 residues.